A selection of T cell receptor beta chains follows, all from one sample in a study of shared clonotypes between healthy human individuals. Method: immunoSEQ multiplex PCR; TCRdb's copy keeps in-frame clones and lacks some. Among some 450,000 clones listed, over 60% were seen once. Sequenced: PBMCs. The receptors stem from a woman aged 40-49 years in good health. Some clones in this sample may be carry-over from other donors' samples. CDR3s include the opening cysteine and the closing phenylalanine or tryptophan. D genes are given only for firm matches. Clone sizes are given selectively: once, few, many, or a class where the clone is expanded.

size: NA; V: TRBV30; D: NA; J: TRBJ1-1; DNA: TGTGCCTGGAGCCCGGCGAACACTGAAGCTTTCTTT; CDR3: CAWSPANTEAFF
size: once; V: TRBV7-2; D: NA; J: TRBJ1-5; DNA: TGTGCCAGCAGCCCACGGGGAGGGCAGCCCCAGCATTTT; CDR3: CASSPRGGQPQHF
size: NA; V: TRBV7-9; D: TRBD2; J: TRBJ2-1; DNA: TGTGCCAGCAGCTCGGAGGGCGCGGGAGTGTTCCATGAGCAGTTCTTC; CDR3: CASSSEGAGVFHEQFF
size: NA; V: TRBV5-3; D: TRBD1; J: TRBJ2-5; DNA: TGTGCCAGAAGCTTTAGGGGACAGGGGAATGAGGTCCAAGAGACCCAGTACTTC; CDR3: CARSFRGQGNEVQETQYF
size: NA; V: TRBV30; D: TRBD1; J: TRBJ1-4; DNA: TGTGCCTGGAGGGCCAGGGGGCTAAAAATAAACTCTACGAAACTGTTTTTT; CDR3: CAWRARGLKINSTKLFF
size: NA; V: TRBV7-3; D: TRBD2; J: TRBJ2-1; DNA: TGTGCCAGCAGCCCCCACCGACTAGCGGGAGCCCCCTACAATGAGCAGTTCTTC; CDR3: CASSPHRLAGAPYNEQFF
size: NA; V: TRBV18; D: TRBD2; J: TRBJ2-7; DNA: TGTGCCAGCTCACCCAGTCTCCTAGAGCGGGAGGCTGACTACGAGCAGTACTTC; CDR3: CASSPSLLEREADYEQYF
size: NA; V: TRBV15; D: NA; J: TRBJ1-1; DNA: TGTGCCACCAGCAGAGATCGCACCAGGGGCGCGGAAGCTTTCTTT; CDR3: CATSRDRTRGAEAFF
size: many; V: TRBV11-3; D: NA; J: TRBJ2-1; DNA: TGTGCCAGCAGCGCGGAACTAGTTACTGAGCAGTTCTTC; CDR3: CASSAELVTEQFF
size: NA; V: TRBV7-6; D: TRBD2; J: TRBJ2-7; DNA: TGTGCCAGCAGCTCCACTAGCGGAGAACCCTACGAGCAGTACTTC; CDR3: CASSSTSGEPYEQYF
size: NA; V: TRBV11-3; D: NA; J: TRBJ2-2; DNA: TGTGCCAGCAGCCCAAGGGACGGGCGAGGCACCGGGGAGCTGTTTTTT; CDR3: CASSPRDGRGTGELFF
size: NA; V: TRBV19; D: TRBD2; J: TRBJ2-3; DNA: TGTGCCAGTAGTATGGGAGGGAGTGTGGATACGCAGTATTTT; CDR3: CASSMGGSVDTQYF
size: NA; V: TRBV9; D: TRBD2; J: TRBJ2-1; DNA: TGTGCCAGCAGCGTAGGGCCCCCGGGGGGGGGTAATGAGCAGTTCTTC; CDR3: CASSVGPPGGGNEQFF
size: NA; V: TRBV28; D: NA; J: TRBJ2-7; DNA: TGTGCCTCCGCTGGGGCCCCCTCCTACGAGCAGTACTTC; CDR3: CASAGAPSYEQYF
size: few; V: TRBV28; D: NA; J: TRBJ2-3; DNA: TGTGCCAGCAGACCTACGGGGAGCACAGATACGCAGTATTTT; CDR3: CASRPTGSTDTQYF
size: NA; V: TRBV12-5; D: NA; J: TRBJ1-2; DNA: TGTGCTAGTGGTTTGTGGAGGACAGCAGTTTATGGCTACACCTTC; CDR3: CASGLWRTAVYGYTF
size: NA; V: TRBV6-1; D: NA; J: TRBJ1-1; DNA: TGTGCCAGTTTGCCACCGCGAGGGGGGCAGGCTGAAGCTTTCTTT; CDR3: CASLPPRGGQAEAFF
size: once; V: TRBV5-6; D: TRBD1; J: TRBJ1-4; DNA: TGTGCCAGCAGCAGGGACAGGGGGTCTGAAAAACTGTTTTTT; CDR3: CASSRDRGSEKLFF
size: NA; V: TRBV14; D: NA; J: TRBJ2-7; DNA: TGTGCCAGCAGCCAGGATTTCTTCTCCTACGAGCAGTACTTC; CDR3: CASSQDFFSYEQYF
size: NA; V: TRBV28; D: NA; J: TRBJ1-5; DNA: TGTGCCAGCAGTACCAGGACGCGGGGCAATCAGCCCCAGCATTTT; CDR3: CASSTRTRGNQPQHF
size: few; V: TRBV28; D: TRBD1; J: TRBJ1-5; DNA: TGTGCCAGCAGTCCCGGGACAGGAAATGATCAGCCCCAGCATTTT; CDR3: CASSPGTGNDQPQHF
size: few; V: TRBV2; D: TRBD1; J: TRBJ1-5; DNA: TGTGCCAGCACCAAGGACAGGGGGTCGGGACAGCCCCAGCATTTT; CDR3: CASTKDRGSGQPQHF
size: NA; V: TRBV6-5; D: NA; J: TRBJ2-1; DNA: TGTGCCAGCAGTTACGGGTCTGAGCAGTTCTTC; CDR3: CASSYGSEQFF
size: NA; V: TRBV6-5; D: NA; J: TRBJ1-1; DNA: TGTGCCAGCACCCTCAGGGAAAACACTGAAGCTTTCTTT; CDR3: CASTLRENTEAFF
size: once; V: TRBV5-6; D: TRBD2; J: TRBJ2-5; DNA: TGTGCCAGCAGCTTGGATAGCGGGAGCGGGAGGGAGCAGTACTTC; CDR3: CASSLDSGSGREQYF
size: NA; V: TRBV5-6; D: NA; J: TRBJ1-5; DNA: TGTGCCAGCAGCTTTGGGCCGGGGAGCGAACAGCCCCAGCATTTT; CDR3: CASSFGPGSEQPQHF
size: NA; V: TRBV5-1; D: NA; J: TRBJ2-1; DNA: TGCGCCAGCAGGGCGCCGGAGGGGGCCGATGAGCAGTTCTTC; CDR3: CASRAPEGADEQFF
size: NA; V: TRBV27; D: NA; J: TRBJ2-7; DNA: TGTGCCAGCACCAATTGGGGATCCTACGAGCAGTACTTC; CDR3: CASTNWGSYEQYF
size: NA; V: TRBV5-1; D: TRBD2; J: TRBJ2-5; DNA: TGCGCCAGCAGCTACCTGGGACTAGCGGGAGAAGAGACCCAGTACTTC; CDR3: CASSYLGLAGEETQYF
size: NA; V: TRBV5-1; D: TRBD2; J: TRBJ2-7; DNA: TGCGCCAGCAGCCTGGGACTAGATGCGTACGAGCAGTACTTC; CDR3: CASSLGLDAYEQYF
size: once; V: TRBV14; D: TRBD1; J: TRBJ2-1; DNA: TGTGCCAGCACCACAGGGAGGGACAGGGGTTTAGTTGGCGGGGCCAGCTCCTACAATGAGCAGTTCTTC; CDR3: CASTTGRDRGLVGGASSYNEQFF
size: NA; V: TRBV2; D: NA; J: TRBJ2-4; DNA: TGTGCCAGCAGTGAAATCCGGGGAAAAAACATTCAGTACTTC; CDR3: CASSEIRGKNIQYF
size: NA; V: TRBV7-9; D: NA; J: TRBJ2-7; DNA: TGTGCCAGCAGCAGTAGCGGAACCTACGAGCAGTACTTC; CDR3: CASSSSGTYEQYF
size: NA; V: TRBV15; D: TRBD2; J: TRBJ2-2; DNA: TGTGCCACAACACCGGGACTAGCGAACACCGGGGAGCTGTTTTTT; CDR3: CATTPGLANTGELFF
size: many; V: TRBV11-2; D: NA; J: TRBJ2-3; DNA: TGTGCCAGCAGCTTAGGGACAGATACGCAGTATTTT; CDR3: CASSLGTDTQYF
size: once; V: TRBV29-1; D: NA; J: TRBJ2-7; DNA: TGCAGCGTTGTGGCCACTTGGGGGGACGAGCAGTACTTC; CDR3: CSVVATWGDEQYF
size: NA; V: TRBV7-6; D: TRBD2; J: TRBJ2-7; DNA: TGTGCCAGCAGCTTAGGAGCTAGCGGAACCTACGAGCAGTACTTC; CDR3: CASSLGASGTYEQYF
size: NA; V: TRBV9; D: TRBD2; J: TRBJ2-1; DNA: TGTGCCAGCAGCCTCGGGACTAGCGGGTACAATGAGCAGTTCTTC; CDR3: CASSLGTSGYNEQFF
size: NA; V: TRBV6-1; D: NA; J: TRBJ1-4; DNA: TGTGCCAGCACCGTGGAGGGTACAGGAAAACTGTTTTTT; CDR3: CASTVEGTGKLFF
size: few; V: TRBV4-1; D: NA; J: TRBJ2-4; DNA: TGCGCCAGCAGCCGAACAAGGATTGACATTCAGTACTTC; CDR3: CASSRTRIDIQYF
size: few; V: TRBV5-1; D: TRBD1; J: TRBJ2-5; DNA: TGCGCCAGCAGCTCCCAAACTTCAGGGGGCCGGGAGACCCAGTACTTC; CDR3: CASSSQTSGGRETQYF
size: NA; V: TRBV28; D: NA; J: TRBJ1-2; DNA: TGTGCCAGCAGCGACAATTGGGGGAAGAAGGGGATTAACTATGGCTACACCTTC; CDR3: CASSDNWGKKGINYGYTF
size: NA; V: TRBV7-9; D: NA; J: TRBJ2-7; DNA: TGTGCCAGCAGCCCCTACGACGGGCAGTACTTC; CDR3: CASSPYDGQYF
size: few; V: TRBV7-6; D: NA; J: TRBJ1-3; DNA: TGTGCCAGCAGCACTGGACGAAGCTCTGGAAACACCATATATTTT; CDR3: CASSTGRSSGNTIYF
size: NA; V: TRBV7-2; D: NA; J: TRBJ2-6; DNA: TGTGCCAGCAGCTCCGGCGTCCTGACTTTC; CDR3: CASSSGVLTF
size: few; V: TRBV18; D: NA; J: TRBJ2-3; DNA: TGTGCCAGCTCACCACCTAGCACAGATACGCAGTATTTT; CDR3: CASSPPSTDTQYF
size: many; V: TRBV28; D: NA; J: TRBJ2-1; DNA: TGTGCCAGCAGTTTATACAGCTCCTACAATGAGCAGTTCTTC; CDR3: CASSLYSSYNEQFF
size: NA; V: TRBV10-3; D: NA; J: TRBJ2-2; DNA: TGTGCCATCAGATCCCTCACCGGGACCACGAACACCGGGGAGCTGTTTTTT; CDR3: CAIRSLTGTTNTGELFF
size: once; V: TRBV5-1; D: TRBD1; J: TRBJ2-5; DNA: TGCGCCAGCAGCTTGGTTGGAACAGGGGAAGAGACCCAGTACTTC; CDR3: CASSLVGTGEETQYF
size: NA; V: TRBV7-7; D: NA; J: TRBJ2-7; DNA: TGTGCTAGCATCCCGACGGAATCCTACGAGCAGTACTTC; CDR3: CASIPTESYEQYF
size: once; V: TRBV7-9; D: NA; J: TRBJ2-4; DNA: TGTGCCAGCAGCTATTTTTCAAACATTCAGTACTTC; CDR3: CASSYFSNIQYF
size: once; V: TRBV4-3; D: NA; J: TRBJ1-4; DNA: TGCGCCAGCAGCCAAGATAGGCAGACTACTAATGAAAAACTGTTTTTT; CDR3: CASSQDRQTTNEKLFF
size: NA; V: TRBV10-3; D: NA; J: TRBJ2-7; DNA: TGTGCCATCAATCCGGGGCCTACCTACGAGCAGTACTTC; CDR3: CAINPGPTYEQYF
size: NA; V: TRBV5-6; D: NA; J: TRBJ2-2; DNA: TGTGCCAGCAGCTTGGGGTCCAGGGCGAGCACCGGGGAGCTGTTTTTT; CDR3: CASSLGSRASTGELFF
size: NA; V: TRBV7-2; D: TRBD2; J: TRBJ2-3; DNA: TGTGCCAGCAGCCGTGGACTAGCGGTGGGCACAGATACGCAGTATTTT; CDR3: CASSRGLAVGTDTQYF
size: NA; V: TRBV25-1; D: NA; J: TRBJ1-1; DNA: TGTGCCAGCAGTGAACCAGGACTAGGTGCTTTCTTT; CDR3: CASSEPGLGAFF
size: NA; V: TRBV7-9; D: TRBD1; J: TRBJ2-1; DNA: TGTGCCAGCAGCTTCTACAGGGGTAGGTTATCTTTTGAGCAGTTCTTC; CDR3: CASSFYRGRLSFEQFF